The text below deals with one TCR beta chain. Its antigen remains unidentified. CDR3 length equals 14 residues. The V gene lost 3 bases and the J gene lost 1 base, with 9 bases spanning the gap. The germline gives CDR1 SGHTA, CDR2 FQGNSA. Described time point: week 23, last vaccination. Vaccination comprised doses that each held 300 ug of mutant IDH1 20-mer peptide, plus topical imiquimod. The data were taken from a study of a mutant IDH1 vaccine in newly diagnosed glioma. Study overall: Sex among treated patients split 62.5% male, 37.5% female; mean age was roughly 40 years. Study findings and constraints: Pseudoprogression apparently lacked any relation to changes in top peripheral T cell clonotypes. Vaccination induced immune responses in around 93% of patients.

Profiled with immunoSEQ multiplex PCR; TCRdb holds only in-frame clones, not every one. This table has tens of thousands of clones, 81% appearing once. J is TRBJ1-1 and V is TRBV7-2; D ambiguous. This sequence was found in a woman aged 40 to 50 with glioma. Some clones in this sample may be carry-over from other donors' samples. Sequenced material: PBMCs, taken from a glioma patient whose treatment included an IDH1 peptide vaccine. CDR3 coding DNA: TGTGCCAGCAGCTTTGGCAGGTCGAACACTGAAGCTTTCTTT. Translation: CASSFGRSNTEAFF.